This T cell receptor beta chain was sequenced for a study of cytomegalovirus exposure and HLA in healthy donors. Regarding the study as a whole: Previous analysis showed most TCR beta V segments were productive about 90% or about 30% of the time. Judged likely to be a sequencing artifact was a cluster of highly shared sequence variants.

This clone was detected only a few times. Its antigen is currently unknown. A multiplex PCR was run with 60 Vbeta primers and 13 Jbeta primers. As processed by the authors: An analysis performed later counted about 80 million unique TCR beta chains (roughly 11 million of them shared). Libraries were prepared by immunoSEQ multiplex PCR; TCRdb keeps only in-frame clonotypes and omits some of them. The V and J calls and clone size are taken from that table; D and trimming were inferred from the DNA. The sample includes approximately 110,000 clones, around 78% of them seen just once. Germline values: CDR1 SQVTM, CDR2 ANQGSEA. The CDR3 consists of 11 residues. The J segment lost 10 bases and the V segment lost 4 bases, leaving 7 bases of the junction unmatched.

V gene TRBV29-1 combines with J gene TRBJ2-7; 7 nucleotides line up with TRBD2. The sequencing sample was made of PBMCs. This TCR came from a man aged 60 to 75 in good health and CMV-seropositive. The CDR3 spells CSVVGGRVQYF. DNA for the CDR3: TGCAGCGTTGTGGGGGGGAGGGTCCAGTACTTC.